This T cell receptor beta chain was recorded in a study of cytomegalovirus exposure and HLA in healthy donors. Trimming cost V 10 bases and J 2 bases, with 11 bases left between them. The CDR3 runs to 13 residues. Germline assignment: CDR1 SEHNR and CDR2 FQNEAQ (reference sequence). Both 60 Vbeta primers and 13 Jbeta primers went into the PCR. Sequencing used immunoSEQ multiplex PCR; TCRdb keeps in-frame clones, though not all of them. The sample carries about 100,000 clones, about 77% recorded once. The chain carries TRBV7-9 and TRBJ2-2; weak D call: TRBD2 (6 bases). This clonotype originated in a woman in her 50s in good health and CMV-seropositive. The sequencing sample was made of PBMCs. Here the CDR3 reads CATGRPNTGELFF. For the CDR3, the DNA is TGTGCCACCGGGAGACCTAACACCGGGGAGCTGTTTTTT. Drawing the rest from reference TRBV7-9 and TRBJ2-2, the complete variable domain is DTGVSQNPRHKITKRGQNVTFRCDPISEHNRLYWYRQTLGQGPEFLTYFQNEAQLEKSRLLSDRFSAERPKGSFSTLEIQRTEQGDSAMYLCATGRPNTGELFFGEGSRLTVL.